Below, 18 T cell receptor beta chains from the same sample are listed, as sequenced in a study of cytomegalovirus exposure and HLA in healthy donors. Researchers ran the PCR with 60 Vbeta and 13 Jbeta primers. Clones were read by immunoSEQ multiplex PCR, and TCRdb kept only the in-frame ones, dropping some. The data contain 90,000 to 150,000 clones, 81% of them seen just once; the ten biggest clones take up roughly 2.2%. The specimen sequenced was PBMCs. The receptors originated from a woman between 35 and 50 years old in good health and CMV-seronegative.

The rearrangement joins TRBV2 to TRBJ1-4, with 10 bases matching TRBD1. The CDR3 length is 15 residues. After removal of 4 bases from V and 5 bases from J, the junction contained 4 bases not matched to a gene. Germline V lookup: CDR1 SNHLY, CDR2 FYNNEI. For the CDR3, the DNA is TGTGCCAGCAGTGGGGTGACAGGGGGCAATGAAAAACTGTTTTTT. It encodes CASSGVTGGNEKLFF.

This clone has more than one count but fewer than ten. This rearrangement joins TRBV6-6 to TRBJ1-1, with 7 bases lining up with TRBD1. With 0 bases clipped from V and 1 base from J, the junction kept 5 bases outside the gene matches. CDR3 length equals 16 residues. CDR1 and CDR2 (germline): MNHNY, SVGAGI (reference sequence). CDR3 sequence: CASSYSIDRENTEAFF. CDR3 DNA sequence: TGTGCCAGCAGTTACTCGATCGACAGGGAGAACACTGAAGCTTTCTTT.

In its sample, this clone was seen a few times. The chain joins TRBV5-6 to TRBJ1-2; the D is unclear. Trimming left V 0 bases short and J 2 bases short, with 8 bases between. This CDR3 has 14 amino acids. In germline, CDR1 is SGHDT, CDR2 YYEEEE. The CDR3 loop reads CASSLVQANYGYTF. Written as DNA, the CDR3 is TGTGCCAGCAGCTTGGTCCAGGCCAACTATGGCTACACCTTC.

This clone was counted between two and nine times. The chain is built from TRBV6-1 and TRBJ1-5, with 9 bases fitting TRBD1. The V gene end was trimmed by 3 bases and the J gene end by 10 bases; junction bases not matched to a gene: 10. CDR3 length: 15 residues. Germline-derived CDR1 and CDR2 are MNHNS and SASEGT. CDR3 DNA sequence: TGTGCCAGCAGTGATGACAGGGGGTTTAAGTTTCCCCAGCATTTT. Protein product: CASSDDRGFKFPQHF.

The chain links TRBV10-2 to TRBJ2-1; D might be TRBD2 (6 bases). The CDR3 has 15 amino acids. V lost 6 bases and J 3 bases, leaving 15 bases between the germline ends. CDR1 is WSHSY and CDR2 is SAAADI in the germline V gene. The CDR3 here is CASSPTSSGYNEQFF. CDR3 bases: TGCGCCAGCAGCCCTACTAGCAGCGGCTACAATGAGCAGTTCTTC.

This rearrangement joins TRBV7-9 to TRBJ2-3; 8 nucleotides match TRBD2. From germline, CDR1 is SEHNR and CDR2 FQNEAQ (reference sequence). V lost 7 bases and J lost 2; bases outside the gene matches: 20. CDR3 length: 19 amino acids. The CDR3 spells CASTLVGATGGGDTDTQYF. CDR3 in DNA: TGTGCCAGCACCCTAGTTGGCGCGACGGGAGGGGGGGACACAGATACGCAGTATTTT.

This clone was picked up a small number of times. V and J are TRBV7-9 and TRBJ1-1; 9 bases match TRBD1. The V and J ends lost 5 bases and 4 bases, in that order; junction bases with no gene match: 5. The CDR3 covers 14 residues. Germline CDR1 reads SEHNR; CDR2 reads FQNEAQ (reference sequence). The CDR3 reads CASSRDRESTEAFF. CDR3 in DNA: TGTGCCAGCAGCCGGGACAGGGAGTCCACTGAAGCTTTCTTT.

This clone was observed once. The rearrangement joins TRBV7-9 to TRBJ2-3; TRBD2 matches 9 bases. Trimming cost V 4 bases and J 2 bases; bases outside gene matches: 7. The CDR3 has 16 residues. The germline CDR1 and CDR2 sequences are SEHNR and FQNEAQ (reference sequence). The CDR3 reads CASSSGGGRATDTQYF. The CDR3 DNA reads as TGTGCCAGCAGCTCGGGTGGCGGGAGGGCCACAGATACGCAGTATTTT.

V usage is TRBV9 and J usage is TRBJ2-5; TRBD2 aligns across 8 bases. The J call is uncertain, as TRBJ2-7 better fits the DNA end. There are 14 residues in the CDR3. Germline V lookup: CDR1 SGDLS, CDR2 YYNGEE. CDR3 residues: CASSPGGGLYEQYF. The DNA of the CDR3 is TGTGCCAGCAGCCCGGGCGGGGGGCTCTACGAGCAGTACTTC.

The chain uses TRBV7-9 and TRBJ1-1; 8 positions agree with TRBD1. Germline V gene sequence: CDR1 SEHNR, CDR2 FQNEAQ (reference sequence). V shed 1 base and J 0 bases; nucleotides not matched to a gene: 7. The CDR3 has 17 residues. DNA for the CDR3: TGTGCCAGCAGCTTAGTTCCAGGGGGCAAGGTGAACACTGAAGCTTTCTTT. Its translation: CASSLVPGGKVNTEAFF.

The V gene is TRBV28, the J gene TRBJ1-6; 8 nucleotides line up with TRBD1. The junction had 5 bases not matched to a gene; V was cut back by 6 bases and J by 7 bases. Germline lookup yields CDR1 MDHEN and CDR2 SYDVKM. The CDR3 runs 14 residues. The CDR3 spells CASSQGQDNSPLHF. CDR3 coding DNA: TGTGCCAGCAGCCAGGGACAGGACAATTCACCCCTCCACTTT.

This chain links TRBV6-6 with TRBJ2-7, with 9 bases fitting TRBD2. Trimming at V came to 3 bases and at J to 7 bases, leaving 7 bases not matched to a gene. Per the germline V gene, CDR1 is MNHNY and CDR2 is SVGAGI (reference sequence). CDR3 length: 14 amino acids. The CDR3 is CASSYSGTSPEQYF. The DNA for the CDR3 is TGTGCCAGCAGTTATTCCGGGACTAGCCCGGAGCAGTACTTC.

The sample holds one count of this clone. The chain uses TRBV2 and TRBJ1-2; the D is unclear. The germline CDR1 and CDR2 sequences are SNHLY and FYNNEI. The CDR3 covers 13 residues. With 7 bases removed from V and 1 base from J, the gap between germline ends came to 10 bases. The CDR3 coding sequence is TGTGCCAGCATCAAACAGATTAACTATGGCTACACCTTC. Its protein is CASIKQINYGYTF. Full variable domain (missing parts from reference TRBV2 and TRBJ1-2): EPEVTQTPSHQVTQMGQEVILRCVPISNHLYFYWYRQILGQKVEFLVSFYNNEISEKSEIFDDQFSVERPDGSNFTLKIRSTKLEDSAMYFCASIKQINYGYTFGSGTRLTVV.

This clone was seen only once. CDR3 sequence (DNA): TGTGCCAGCAGCCGGAGTAGGTCCGATACGCAGTATTTT. Amino acids: CASSRSRSDTQYF. The chain recombines TRBV5-6 with TRBJ2-3; D is uncertain. Germline V lookup: CDR1 SGHDT, CDR2 YYEEEE. V lost 4 bases to trimming and J lost 6 bases, with 12 bases between them. This CDR3 is built from 13 residues.

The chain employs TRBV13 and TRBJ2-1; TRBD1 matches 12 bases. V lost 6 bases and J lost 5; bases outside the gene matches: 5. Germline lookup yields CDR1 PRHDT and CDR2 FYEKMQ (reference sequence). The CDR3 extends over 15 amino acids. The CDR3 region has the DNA TGTGCCAGCAGGGTCCGGGACAGGGGGCACAATGAGCAGTTCTTC. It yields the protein CASRVRDRGHNEQFF.

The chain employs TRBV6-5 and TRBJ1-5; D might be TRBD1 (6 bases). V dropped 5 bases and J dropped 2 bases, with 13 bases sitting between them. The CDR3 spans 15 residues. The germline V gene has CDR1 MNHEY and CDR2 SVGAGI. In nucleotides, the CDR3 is TGTGCCAGCAGTATGGAGGGGGGGCGCAATCAGCCCCAGCATTTT. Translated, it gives CASSMEGGRNQPQHF.

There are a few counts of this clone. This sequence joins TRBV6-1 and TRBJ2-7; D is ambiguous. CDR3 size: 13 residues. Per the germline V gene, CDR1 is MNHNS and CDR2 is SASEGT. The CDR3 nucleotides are TGTTTTTTCAAGCAGAAGGCGGCATACGAGCAGTACTTC. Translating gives CFFKQKAAYEQYF.

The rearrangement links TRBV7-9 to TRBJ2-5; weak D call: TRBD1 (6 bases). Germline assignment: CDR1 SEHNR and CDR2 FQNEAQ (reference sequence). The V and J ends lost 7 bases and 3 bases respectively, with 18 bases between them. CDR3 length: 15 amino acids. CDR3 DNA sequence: TGTGCCAGCAACTCCGGGACAATTGCGAAAGAGACCCAGTACTTC. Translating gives CASNSGTIAKETQYF.